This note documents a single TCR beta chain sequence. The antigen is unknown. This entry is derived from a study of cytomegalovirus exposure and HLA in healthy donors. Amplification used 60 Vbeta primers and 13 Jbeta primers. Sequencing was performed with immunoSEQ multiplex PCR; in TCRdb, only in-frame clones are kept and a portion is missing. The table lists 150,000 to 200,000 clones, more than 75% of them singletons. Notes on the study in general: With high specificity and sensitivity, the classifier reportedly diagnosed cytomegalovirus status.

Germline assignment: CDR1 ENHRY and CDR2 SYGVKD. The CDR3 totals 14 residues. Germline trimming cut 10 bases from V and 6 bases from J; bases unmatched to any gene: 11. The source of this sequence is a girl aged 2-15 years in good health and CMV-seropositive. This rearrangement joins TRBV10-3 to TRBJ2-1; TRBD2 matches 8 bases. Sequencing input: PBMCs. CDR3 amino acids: CATVSGKGRNEQFF. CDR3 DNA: TGTGCCACTGTTAGCGGGAAAGGGCGCAATGAGCAGTTCTTC.